This T cell receptor beta chain was sequenced for a study of blood T cells in healthy people across ages (dated by TCRdb to between 2014 and 2017). About the investigation overall: Template switching captured roughly one uniquely barcoded TCR beta cDNA molecule per two T cells in model experiments. Age-related changes in TCR beta repertoire diversity were measured in the study by deep sequencing normalized with unique cDNA molecular identifiers. Donors were grouped into four age groups: young (average 16 years), middle-aged (less than 40), aged (62) and long-lived (approximately 82). To avoid experimental bias, donors of different ages were distributed randomly across sequencing lanes. The study analyzed two additional independent replicas of 1 million unique cDNA reads from the same blood draw for two donors, one aged 18 to 30 and one aged 80 or older. What the authors observed across the whole study: Observed TCR beta diversity per million T cells fell roughly linearly with age, and a significant reduction was already apparent by age about 36. Conclusive comparison of naive and antigen-experienced compartments was prevented by the profiling of bulk unsorted PBMCs. The long-lived group showed more naive CD4+ T cells, fewer expanded clones and increased TCR diversity than the aged group, suggesting age selection. A strong correlation was found between observed TCR beta diversity and the percentage of naive T cells measured by flow cytometry. Donor CMV infection status was unknown, potentially confounding age-related changes in expanded clonotypes. Estimates of total diversity from one million sequenced T cells were regarded as lower bounds and underestimates.

Clipping removes 6 bases from V and 6 bases from J, with 8 as the unmatched junction base count. The CDR3 numbers 12 residues from cysteine through phenylalanine. Only the CDR3 region is kept as DNA, spanning 36 bases read in frame from base 1. For CDR1 and CDR2, the germline V gene (reference sequence) lists DFQATT and SNEGSKA. The roughly 38 donors, aged about 6 to 90 years, were systemically healthy Caucasian individuals from Russia. Each donor gave about 9.2 milliliters of peripheral blood, drawn into EDTA-treated Vacutainer tubes. Ficoll-Paque density-gradient centrifugation was used to isolate PBMCs, with at least 7 million obtained per sample. Trizol reagent was used to extract total RNA from PBMCs, with at least 6 micrograms per sample. Naive CD45RAhigh/CD27high T cell percentages were measured by flow cytometry on a PBMC aliquot from every donor. This clonotype appeared a few times. It lacks a known antigen. Within one base of it there is no much larger clone, and no base qualities were kept.

The protocol used for the library was 5' RACE. This sample was sequenced with an Illumina HiSeq 2500. A second about 7 to 12 cycle PCR used a sample-barcoded 5' primer and a J-beta primer mix. Each TCR beta cDNA molecule received a unique molecular identifier from a template-switch 5' adaptor carrying 12 random nucleotides. Each sample yielded at least 2.5 million CDR3-containing paired-end reads. First-strand cDNA synthesis was performed from all RNA using the Mint cDNA synthesis kit, with priming by a TRBC-specific oligonucleotide. Following uracil-DNA glycosylase treatment, all cDNA underwent a first 18-cycle PCR with the universal primers M1SS and BC2_uni_R. On the authors' methods: Each sample was normalized by randomly selecting 1 million high-quality reads, each carrying a distinct molecular identifier. Reads sharing molecular identifiers were discarded rather than binned into consensus sequences. CDR3 identification, clonotype clustering and error correction used MiTCR with a Q25 quality threshold and the strictest error-elimination algorithm. A nonparametric unseen species model with Euler transformation was used to estimate lower-bound total TCR beta diversity. TCRdb reanalyzed the raw reads on its own, using fastp at Q25 for trimming and MiXCR for clone calling, and kept in-frame beta chains. Here each entry gathers all rows of one CDR3 protein and keeps the most common genes and DNA. V and J calls and clone size were set by TCRdb, not the authors. The sample yields 2 million or so distinct CDR3 sequences; approximately 50% were counted once. The ten largest clones take up less than 2.5% of the sample.

The source material was blood. Recombination connected TRBV20-1 to TRBJ2-7, with 7 bases matching TRBD2. The TCR sequence derives from a woman aged 40 to 50 in good health. The sequenced DNA is TGCAGTGCACGGTTCCCGGGGGGCGAGCAGTACTTC. This is translated as CSARFPGGEQYF.